The sequence of this T cell receptor (beta chain) was determined in a study of PD-L1 blockade in urothelial cancer. On the study more broadly: Patients with male sex and bladder-origin urothelial cancer accounted for about nine tenths of the roughly 29 enrolled. Blood analysis occurred 3 weeks (second dose) and 6 weeks after treatment start. A median approximately 140,000 T cells were found in blood samples.

Libraries were prepared by immunoSEQ multiplex PCR; TCRdb keeps only in-frame clonotypes and omits some of them. This sample yields roughly 45,000 clones, of which about 80% are seen a single time; roughly 15% belongs to the top ten. Time point described: peripheral blood 6 weeks after treatment start. Between 1 and 8 samples per patient were obtained, pretreatment and on-treatment. Germline loops: CDR1 SGHDT, CDR2 YYEEEE. The CDR3 loop spans 16 amino acids. V lost 3 bases and J lost 5, with 19 bases in between. This receptor was identified in a man in his 60s with urothelial cancer. The sample here was PBMCs, taken around atezolizumab (anti-PD-L1) treatment. The J gene is TRBJ2-3, the V gene TRBV5-6; TRBD1 might be the D (6 bases). Here the CDR3 DNA reads TGTGCCAGCAGCTCCTACAAGGAAAACAGGGAAGATACGCAGTATTTT. This sequence encodes CASSSYKENREDTQYF.